Listed here is a single TCR beta chain. The data stem from a study of blood T cells in healthy people across ages. Trimming removed 6 bases at V and 0 bases at J, with 11 bases between. Germline CDR1 reads SQVTM; CDR2 reads ANQGSEA. This CDR3 contains 13 residues. Next came a second PCR, run for 7 to 11 cycles, which used a sample-barcoded 5' primer along with a J-beta primer mix. Each cDNA molecule received a tag from a template-switch adaptor that had 12 random nucleotides. TCRdb independently ran MiXCR on the 5' RACE reads; one entry per CDR3 protein. Of 450,000 to 600,000 distinct CDR3 sequences listed, roughly a quarter are singletons. These sequences were also reported in another study, on T cells of mothers and their children.

The gene calls are TRBV29-1 and TRBJ1-1; D unresolved. Sequencing used blood. The sequence was obtained from a boy aged 2 to 9 in good health. CDR3 nucleotides: TGCAGCGTACTCAAAGTCATGAACACTGAAGCTTTCTTT. The encoded protein is CSVLKVMNTEAFF.